This TCR beta chain was recorded in a study of T cell repertoires in cytomegalovirus infection. Study as a whole: Public TCR beta signatures were indicative of both CMV infection and a matching HLA type. Study-wide findings and caveats: Using cumulative public TCR beta family frequency, the authors identified those who carried CMV together with the relevant HLA. It was HLA-C-restricted CMV-specific TCR beta clonotypes that dominated the response ex vivo.

This clonotype came up many times. Its antigen is currently unknown. The CDR3 runs 14 residues. Germline CDR1 SGHVS, CDR2 FQNEAQ. V was cut by 0 bases and J by 8 bases, with 13 bases left in between. Each CDR3 protein gets one entry after TCRdb re-called the reads with MiXCR. The repertoire holds 250,000 to 300,000 distinct CDR3 sequences, roughly an eighth seen once, with around 9.5% in the top ten. The sample consisted of PBMCs. This sequence joins TRBV7-8 and TRBJ1-2, with D possibly matching TRBD1 (6 bases). This TCR derives from a human donor in good health (CMV status not recorded). Some clones in this sample may be carry-over from other donors' samples. DNA for the CDR3: TGTGCCAGCAGCTTAGCCCCAGGGGATTACGGCTACACCTTC. It encodes CASSLAPGDYGYTF.